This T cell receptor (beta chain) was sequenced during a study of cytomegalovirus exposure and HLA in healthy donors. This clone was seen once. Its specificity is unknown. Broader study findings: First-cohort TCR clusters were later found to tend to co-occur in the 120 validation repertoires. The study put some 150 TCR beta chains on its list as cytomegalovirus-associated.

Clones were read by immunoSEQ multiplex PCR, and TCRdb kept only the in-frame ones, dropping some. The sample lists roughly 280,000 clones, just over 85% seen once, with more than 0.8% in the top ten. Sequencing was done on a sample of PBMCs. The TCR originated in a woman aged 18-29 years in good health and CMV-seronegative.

CDR3 DNA sequence: TGTGCCAGCAGTTCCGTCCTTCTGGCCACCTCCTACGAGCAGTACTTC. Protein: CASSSVLLATSYEQYF. The chain couples TRBV6-6 to TRBJ2-7; no firm D call. There are 16 residues in the CDR3. Per the germline V gene, CDR1 is MNHNY and CDR2 is SVGAGI (reference sequence). V gave up 4 bases and J gave up 0 bases, with 16 bases separating them.